This T cell receptor beta chain was recorded in a study of blood T cell repertoires in COVID-19. Overall study context: Sites across the United States, Italy and Spain contributed samples from acute and convalescent COVID-19. T cells, B-cell-depleted T cells, or PBMCs provided the cDNA or gDNA that served as material.

Per the study methods: Reference gene primer amplification gave nucleated cell count estimates. Libraries were prepared by immunoSEQ multiplex PCR; TCRdb keeps only in-frame clonotypes and omits some of them. D and trimming were read from the DNA, whereas the V and J calls and clone size are those reported in that table. The data hold approximately 89,000 clones, with less than 85% observed a single time. This CDR3 is 13 amino acids long. Germline CDR1 is MNHEY and CDR2 is SMNVEV (reference sequence). V shed 5 bases, J shed 8 bases, and the junction held 8 bases outside the gene matches. Sequencing was carried out using peripheral blood. This TCR was sampled from an elderly woman with acute or convalescent COVID-19. The chain joins TRBV27 to TRBJ1-1; 7 bases line up with TRBD1. DNA for the CDR3: TGTGCCAGCAGTGAGATCCTACAGGGGGAAGCTTTCTTT. This encodes CASSEILQGEAFF.